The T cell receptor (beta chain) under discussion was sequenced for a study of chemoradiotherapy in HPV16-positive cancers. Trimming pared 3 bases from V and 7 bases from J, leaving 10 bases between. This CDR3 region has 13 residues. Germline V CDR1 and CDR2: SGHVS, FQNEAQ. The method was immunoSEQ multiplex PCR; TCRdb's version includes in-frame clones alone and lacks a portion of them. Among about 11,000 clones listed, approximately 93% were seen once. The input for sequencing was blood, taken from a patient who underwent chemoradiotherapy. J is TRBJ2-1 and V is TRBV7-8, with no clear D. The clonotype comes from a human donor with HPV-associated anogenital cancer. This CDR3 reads CASSFVELNEQFF. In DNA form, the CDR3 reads TGTGCCAGCAGCTTTGTGGAGTTGAATGAGCAGTTCTTC.